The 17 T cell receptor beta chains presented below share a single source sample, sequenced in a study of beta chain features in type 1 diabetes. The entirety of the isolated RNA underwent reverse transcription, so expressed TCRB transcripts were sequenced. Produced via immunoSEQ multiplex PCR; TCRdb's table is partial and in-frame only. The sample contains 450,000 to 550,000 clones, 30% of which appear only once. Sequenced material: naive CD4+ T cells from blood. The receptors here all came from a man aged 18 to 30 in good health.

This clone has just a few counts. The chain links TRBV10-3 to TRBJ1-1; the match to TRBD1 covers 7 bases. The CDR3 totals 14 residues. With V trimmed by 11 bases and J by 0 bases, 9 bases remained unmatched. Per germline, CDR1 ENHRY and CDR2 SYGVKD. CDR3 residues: CASKGAGVNTEAFF. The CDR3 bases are TGTGCCTCCAAGGGGGCAGGGGTGAACACTGAAGCTTTCTTT.

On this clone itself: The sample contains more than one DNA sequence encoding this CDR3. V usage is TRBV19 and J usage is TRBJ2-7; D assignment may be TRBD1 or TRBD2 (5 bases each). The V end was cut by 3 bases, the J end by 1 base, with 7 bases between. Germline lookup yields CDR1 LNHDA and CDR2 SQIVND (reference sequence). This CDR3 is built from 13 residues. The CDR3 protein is CASSIEGSYEQYF. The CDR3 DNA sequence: TGTGCCAGTAGTATCGAGGGGTCCTACGAGCAGTACTTC.

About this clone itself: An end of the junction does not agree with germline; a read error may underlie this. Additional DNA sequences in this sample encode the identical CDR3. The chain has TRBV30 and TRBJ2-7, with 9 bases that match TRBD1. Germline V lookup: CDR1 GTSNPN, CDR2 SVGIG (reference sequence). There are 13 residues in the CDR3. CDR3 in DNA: TGCGCCTGGAGGAGACAGGGGGTCCACGAGCAGTACTTC. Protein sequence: CAWRRQGVHEQYF.

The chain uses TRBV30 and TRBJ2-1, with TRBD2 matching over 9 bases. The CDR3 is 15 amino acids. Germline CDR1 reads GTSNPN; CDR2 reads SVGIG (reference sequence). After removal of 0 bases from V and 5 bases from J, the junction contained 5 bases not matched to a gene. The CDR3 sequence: CAWSVRSSGDNEQFF. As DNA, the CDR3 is TGTGCCTGGAGTGTACGTTCTAGCGGGGACAATGAGCAGTTCTTC.

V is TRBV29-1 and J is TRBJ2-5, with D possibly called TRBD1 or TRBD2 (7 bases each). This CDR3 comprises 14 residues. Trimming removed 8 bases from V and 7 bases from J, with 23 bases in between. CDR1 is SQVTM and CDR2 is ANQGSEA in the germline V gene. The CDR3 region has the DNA TGCAGCTTGACCCGACAGGGAGCTAGCGGGACCCAGTACTTC. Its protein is CSLTRQGASGTQYF. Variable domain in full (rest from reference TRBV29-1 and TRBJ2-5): SAVISQKPSRDICQRGTSLTIQCQVDSQVTMMFWYRQQPGQSLTLIATANQGSEATYESGFVIDKFPISRPNLTFSTLTVSNMSPEDSSIYLCSLTRQGASGTQYFGPGTRLLVL.

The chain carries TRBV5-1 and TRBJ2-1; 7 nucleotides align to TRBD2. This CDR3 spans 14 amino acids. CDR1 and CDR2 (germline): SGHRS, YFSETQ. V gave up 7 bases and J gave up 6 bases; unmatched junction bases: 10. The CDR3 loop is CASPGGGPLNEQFF. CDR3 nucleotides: TGCGCCAGCCCCGGGGGAGGGCCACTCAATGAGCAGTTCTTC.

The CDR3 DNA reads TGTGCCTGGAGTGTACGTGCTATTGTTGACGAGCAGTACTTC. Translating gives CAWSVRAIVDEQYF. V usage is TRBV30 and J usage is TRBJ2-7; D gene ambiguous. The germline CDR1 and CDR2 sequences are GTSNPN and SVGIG (reference sequence). Trimming cost V 0 bases and J 5 bases, with 14 bases left between them. The CDR3 runs 14 residues. Supplemented by reference TRBV30 and TRBJ2-7, the full variable domain reads SQTIHQWPATLVQPVGSPLSLECTVEGTSNPNLYWYRQAAGRGLQLLFYSVGIGQISSEVPQNLSASRPQDRQFILSSKKLLLSDSGFYLCAWSVRAIVDEQYFGPGTRLTVT.

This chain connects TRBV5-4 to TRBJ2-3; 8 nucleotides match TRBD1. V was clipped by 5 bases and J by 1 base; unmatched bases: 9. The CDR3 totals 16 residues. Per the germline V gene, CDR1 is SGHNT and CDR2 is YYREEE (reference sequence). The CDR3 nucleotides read TGTGCCAGCAGTCCAATTCCGGGACAGGGCACAGATACGCAGTATTTT. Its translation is CASSPIPGQGTDTQYF.

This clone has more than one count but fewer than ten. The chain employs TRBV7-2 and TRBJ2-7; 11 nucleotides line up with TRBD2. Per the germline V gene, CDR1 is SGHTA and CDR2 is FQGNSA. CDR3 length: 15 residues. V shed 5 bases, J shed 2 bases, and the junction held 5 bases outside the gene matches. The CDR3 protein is CASSPGLAETYEQYF. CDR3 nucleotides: TGTGCCAGCAGCCCGGGACTAGCGGAGACCTACGAGCAGTACTTC.

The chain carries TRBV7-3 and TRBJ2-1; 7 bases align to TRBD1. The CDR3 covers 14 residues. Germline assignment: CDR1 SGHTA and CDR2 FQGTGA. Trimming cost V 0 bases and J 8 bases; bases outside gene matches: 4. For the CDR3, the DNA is TGTGCCAGCAGCTTAACTACAGGGGTGCATGAGCAGTTCTTC. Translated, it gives CASSLTTGVHEQFF. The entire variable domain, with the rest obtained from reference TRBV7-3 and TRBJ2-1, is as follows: GAGVSQTPSNKVTEKGKYVELRCDPISGHTALYWYRQSLGQGPEFLIYFQGTGAADDSGLPNDRFFAVRPEGSVSTLKIQRTERGDSAVYLCASSLTTGVHEQFFGPGTRLTVL.

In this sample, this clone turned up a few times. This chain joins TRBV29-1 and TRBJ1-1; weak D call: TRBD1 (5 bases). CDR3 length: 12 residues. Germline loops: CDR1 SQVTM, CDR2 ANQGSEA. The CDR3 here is CTAGDADTEAFF. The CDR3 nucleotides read TGCACTGCGGGGGATGCGGACACTGAAGCTTTCTTT.

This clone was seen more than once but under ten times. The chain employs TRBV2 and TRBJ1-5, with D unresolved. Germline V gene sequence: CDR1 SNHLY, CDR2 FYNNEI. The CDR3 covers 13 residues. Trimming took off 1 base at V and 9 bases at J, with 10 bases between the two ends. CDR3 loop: CASSEDSLRPQHF. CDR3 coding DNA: TGTGCCAGCAGTGAAGACAGCCTACGGCCCCAGCATTTT.

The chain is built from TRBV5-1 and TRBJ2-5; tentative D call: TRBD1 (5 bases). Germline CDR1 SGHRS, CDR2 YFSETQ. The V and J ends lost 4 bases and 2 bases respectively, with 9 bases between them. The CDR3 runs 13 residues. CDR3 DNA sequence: TGCGCCAGCAGCCAAGGACAACAAGAGACCCAGTACTTC. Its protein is CASSQGQQETQYF.

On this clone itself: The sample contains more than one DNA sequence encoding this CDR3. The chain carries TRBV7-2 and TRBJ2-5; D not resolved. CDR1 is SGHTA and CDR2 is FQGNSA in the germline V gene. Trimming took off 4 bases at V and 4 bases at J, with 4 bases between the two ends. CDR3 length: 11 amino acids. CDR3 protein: CASSSGETQYF. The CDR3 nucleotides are TGTGCCAGCAGCTCCGGAGAGACCCAGTACTTC.

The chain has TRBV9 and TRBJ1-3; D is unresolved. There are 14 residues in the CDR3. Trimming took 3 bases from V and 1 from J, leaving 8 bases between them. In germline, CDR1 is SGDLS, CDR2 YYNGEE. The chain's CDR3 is CASSALLSGNTIYF. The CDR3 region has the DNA TGTGCCAGCAGCGCGTTGCTGTCTGGAAACACCATATATTTT.

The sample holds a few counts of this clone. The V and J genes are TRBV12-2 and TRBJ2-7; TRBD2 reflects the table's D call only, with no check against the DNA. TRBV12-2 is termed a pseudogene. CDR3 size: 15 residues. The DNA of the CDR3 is TGTGCAAGTCGAACGGGACTAGCGGCTTCCTACGAGCAGTACTTC. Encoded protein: CASRTGLAASYEQYF.

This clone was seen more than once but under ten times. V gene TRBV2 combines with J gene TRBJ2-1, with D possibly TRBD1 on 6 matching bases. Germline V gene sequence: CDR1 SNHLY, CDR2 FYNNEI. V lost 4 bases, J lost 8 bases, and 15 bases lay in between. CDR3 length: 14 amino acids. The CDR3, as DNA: TGTGCCAGCAGTGCCAAAACTACAGGGCATGAGCAGTTCTTC. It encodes CASSAKTTGHEQFF. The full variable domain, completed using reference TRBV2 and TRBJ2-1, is EPEVTQTPSHQVTQMGQEVILRCVPISNHLYFYWYRQILGQKVEFLVSFYNNEISEKSEIFDDQFSVERPDGSNFTLKIRSTKLEDSAMYFCASSAKTTGHEQFFGPGTRLTVL.